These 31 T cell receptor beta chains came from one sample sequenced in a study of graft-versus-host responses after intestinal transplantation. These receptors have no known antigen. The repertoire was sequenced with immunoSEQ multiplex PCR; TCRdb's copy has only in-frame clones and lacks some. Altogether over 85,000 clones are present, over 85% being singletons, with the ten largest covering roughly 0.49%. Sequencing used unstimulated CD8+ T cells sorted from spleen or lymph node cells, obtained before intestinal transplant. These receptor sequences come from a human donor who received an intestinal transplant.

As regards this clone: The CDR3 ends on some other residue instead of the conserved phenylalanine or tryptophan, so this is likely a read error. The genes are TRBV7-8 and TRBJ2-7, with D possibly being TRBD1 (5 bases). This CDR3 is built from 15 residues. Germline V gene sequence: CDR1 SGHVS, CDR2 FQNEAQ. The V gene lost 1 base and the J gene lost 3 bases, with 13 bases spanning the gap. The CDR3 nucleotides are TGTGCCAGCAGCTTAGGGCAGGGTAATTTCTACGAGCAGTACCTC. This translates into CASSLGQGNFYEQYL.

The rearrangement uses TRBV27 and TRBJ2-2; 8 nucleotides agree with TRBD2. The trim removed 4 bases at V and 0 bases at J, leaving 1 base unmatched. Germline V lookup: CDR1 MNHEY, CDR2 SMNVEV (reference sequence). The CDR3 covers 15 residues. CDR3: CASSYSGANTGELFF. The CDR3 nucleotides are TGTGCCAGCAGTTATAGCGGGGCGAACACCGGGGAGCTGTTTTTT.

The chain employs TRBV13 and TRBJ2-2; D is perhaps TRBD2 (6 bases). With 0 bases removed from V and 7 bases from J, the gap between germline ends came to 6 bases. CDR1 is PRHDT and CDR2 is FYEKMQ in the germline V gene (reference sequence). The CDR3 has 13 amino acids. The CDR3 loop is CASSLGGGGELFF. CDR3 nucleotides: TGTGCCAGCAGCTTAGGCGGGGGCGGGGAGCTGTTTTTT.

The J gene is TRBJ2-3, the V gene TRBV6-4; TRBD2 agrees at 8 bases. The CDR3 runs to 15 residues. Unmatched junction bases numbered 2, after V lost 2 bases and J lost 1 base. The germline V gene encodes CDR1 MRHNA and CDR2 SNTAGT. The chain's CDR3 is CASSDRGGGTDTQYF. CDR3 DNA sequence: TGTGCCAGCAGTGACCGGGGGGGAGGCACAGATACGCAGTATTTT.

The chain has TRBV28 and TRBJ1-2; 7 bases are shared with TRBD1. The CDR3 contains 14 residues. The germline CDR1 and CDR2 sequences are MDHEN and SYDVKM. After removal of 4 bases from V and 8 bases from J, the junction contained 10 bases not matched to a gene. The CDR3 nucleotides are TGTGCCAGCAGTTCACAGGGGTTTTTATTAGGCTACACCTTC. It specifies CASSSQGFLLGYTF.

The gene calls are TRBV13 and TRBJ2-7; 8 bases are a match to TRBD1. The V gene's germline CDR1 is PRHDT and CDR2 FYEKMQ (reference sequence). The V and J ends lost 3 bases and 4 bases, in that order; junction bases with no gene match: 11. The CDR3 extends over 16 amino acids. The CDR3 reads CASSFYSSTGDYEQYF. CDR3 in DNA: TGTGCCAGCAGCTTCTATAGCTCGACAGGGGATTACGAGCAGTACTTC.

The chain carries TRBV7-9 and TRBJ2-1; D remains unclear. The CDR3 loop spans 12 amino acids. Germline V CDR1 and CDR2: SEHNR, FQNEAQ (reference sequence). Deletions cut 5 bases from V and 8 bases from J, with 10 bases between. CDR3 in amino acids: CASSRTFDEQFF. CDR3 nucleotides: TGTGCCAGCAGCCGTACTTTCGATGAGCAGTTCTTC.

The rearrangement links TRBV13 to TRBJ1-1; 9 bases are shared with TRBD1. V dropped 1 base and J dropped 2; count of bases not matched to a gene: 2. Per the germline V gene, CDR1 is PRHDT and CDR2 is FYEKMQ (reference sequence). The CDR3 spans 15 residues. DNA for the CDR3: TGTGCCAGCAGCTTAGACAGGGGGCTCAACACTGAAGCTTTCTTT. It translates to CASSLDRGLNTEAFF.

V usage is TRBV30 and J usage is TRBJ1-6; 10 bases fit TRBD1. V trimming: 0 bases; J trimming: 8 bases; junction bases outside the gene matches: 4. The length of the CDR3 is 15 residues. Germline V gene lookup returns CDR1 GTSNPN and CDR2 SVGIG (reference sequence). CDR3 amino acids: CAWSVLGTGDSPLHF. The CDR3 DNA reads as TGTGCCTGGAGTGTACTAGGGACAGGGGATTCACCCCTCCACTTT.

The CDR3 loop is CASSIAGGGEQFF. The CDR3 DNA reads TGTGCCAGTAGTATCGCGGGGGGCGGCGAGCAGTTCTTC. The rearrangement links TRBV19 to TRBJ2-1; 8 positions agree with TRBD2. Germline V gene data show CDR1 as LNHDA and CDR2 as SQIVND (reference sequence). V lost 3 bases and J lost 10; bases outside the gene matches: 5. The length of the CDR3 is 13 residues.

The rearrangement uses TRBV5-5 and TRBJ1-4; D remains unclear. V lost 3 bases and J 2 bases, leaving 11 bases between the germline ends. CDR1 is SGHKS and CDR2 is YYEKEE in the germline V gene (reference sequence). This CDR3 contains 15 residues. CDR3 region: CASSYGGSTNEKLFF. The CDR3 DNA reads TGTGCCAGCAGCTACGGCGGTTCGACTAATGAAAAACTGTTTTTT.

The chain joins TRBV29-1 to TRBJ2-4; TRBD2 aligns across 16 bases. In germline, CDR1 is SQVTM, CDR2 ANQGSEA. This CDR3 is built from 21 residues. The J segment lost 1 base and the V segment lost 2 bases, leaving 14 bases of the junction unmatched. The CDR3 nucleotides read TGCAGCGTTGAAAGGACCTCCTCGGGACTAGCGGGGGGGGTGGCCAAAAACATTCAGTACTTC. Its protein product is CSVERTSSGLAGGVAKNIQYF.

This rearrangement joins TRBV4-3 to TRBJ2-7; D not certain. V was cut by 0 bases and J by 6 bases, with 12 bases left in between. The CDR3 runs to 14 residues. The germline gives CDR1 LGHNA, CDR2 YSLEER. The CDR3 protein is CASSQDSWLGEQYF. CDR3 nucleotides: TGCGCCAGCAGCCAAGACTCTTGGCTAGGCGAGCAGTACTTC.

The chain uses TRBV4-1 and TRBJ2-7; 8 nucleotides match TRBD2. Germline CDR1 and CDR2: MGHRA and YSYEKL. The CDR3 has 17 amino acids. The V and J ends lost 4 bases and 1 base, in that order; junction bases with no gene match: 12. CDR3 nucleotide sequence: TGCGCCAGCAGCCCGCTAGCGCGGGAGGAGAGGTCCTACGAGCAGTACTTC. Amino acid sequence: CASSPLAREERSYEQYF.

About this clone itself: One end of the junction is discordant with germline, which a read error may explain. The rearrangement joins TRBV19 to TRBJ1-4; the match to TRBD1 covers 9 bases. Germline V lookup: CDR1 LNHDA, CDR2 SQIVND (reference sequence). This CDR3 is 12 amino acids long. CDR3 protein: CASAPSGTGLHF. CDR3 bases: TGTGCCAGCGCTCCCTCCGGGACAGGGCTCCATTTT.

This CDR3 is CASSIDLTDTQYF. For the CDR3, the DNA is TGTGCCAGTAGTATAGACCTCACAGATACGCAGTATTTT. The rearrangement uses TRBV19 and TRBJ2-3; D remains ambiguous. Germline V gene lookup returns CDR1 LNHDA and CDR2 SQIVND (reference sequence). The CDR3 consists of 13 residues. Trimming took 0 bases from V and 2 from J, leaving 3 bases between them.

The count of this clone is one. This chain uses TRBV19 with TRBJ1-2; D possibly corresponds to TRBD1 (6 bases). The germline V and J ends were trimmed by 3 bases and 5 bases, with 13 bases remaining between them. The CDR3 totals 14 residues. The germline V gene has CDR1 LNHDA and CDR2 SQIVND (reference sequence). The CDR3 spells CASSIQGGGYGYTF. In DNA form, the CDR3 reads TGTGCCAGTAGTATCCAGGGAGGGGGGTATGGCTACACCTTC.

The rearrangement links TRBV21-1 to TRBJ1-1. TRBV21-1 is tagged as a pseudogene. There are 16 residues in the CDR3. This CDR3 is CASSTTGGCWNTEAFF. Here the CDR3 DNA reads TGTGCCAGCAGCACCACGGGGGGTTGTTGGAACACTGAAGCTTTCTTT.

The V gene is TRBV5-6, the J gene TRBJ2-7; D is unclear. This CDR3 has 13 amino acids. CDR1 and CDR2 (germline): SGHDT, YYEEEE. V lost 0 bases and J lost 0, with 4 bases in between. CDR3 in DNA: TGTGCCAGCAGCTTGGGAGCCTCCTACGAGCAGTACTTC. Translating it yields CASSLGASYEQYF.

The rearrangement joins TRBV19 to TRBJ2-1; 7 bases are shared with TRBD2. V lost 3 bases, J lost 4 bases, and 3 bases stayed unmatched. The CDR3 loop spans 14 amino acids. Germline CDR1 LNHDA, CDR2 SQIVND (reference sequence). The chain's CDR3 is CASSMGGGYNEQFF. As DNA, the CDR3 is TGTGCCAGTAGTATGGGGGGGGGTTACAATGAGCAGTTCTTC.

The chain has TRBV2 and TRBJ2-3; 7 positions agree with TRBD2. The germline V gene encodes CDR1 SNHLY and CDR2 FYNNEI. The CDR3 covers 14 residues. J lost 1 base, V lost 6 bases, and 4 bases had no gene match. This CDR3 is CASSERGGTDTQYF. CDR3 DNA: TGTGCCAGCAGCGAGCGGGGCGGCACAGATACGCAGTATTTT.

The DNA of the CDR3 is TGTGCCAGCTCAAACGGACTAGCGGGTAGTAATGAGCAGTTCTTC. Amino acids: CASSNGLAGSNEQFF. The chain joins TRBV4-2 to TRBJ2-1; 11 nucleotides line up with TRBD2. The CDR3 is 15 amino acids. The V gene end was trimmed by 8 bases and the J gene end by 7 bases; junction bases not matched to a gene: 10. Germline V lookup: CDR1 LGHNA, CDR2 YNFKEQ.

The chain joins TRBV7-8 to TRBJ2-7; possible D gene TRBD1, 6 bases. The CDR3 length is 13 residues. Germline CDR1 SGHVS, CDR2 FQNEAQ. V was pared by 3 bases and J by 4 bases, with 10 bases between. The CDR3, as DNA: TGTGCCAGCAGCTTGGACAGAGGGTACGAGCAGTACTTC. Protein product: CASSLDRGYEQYF.

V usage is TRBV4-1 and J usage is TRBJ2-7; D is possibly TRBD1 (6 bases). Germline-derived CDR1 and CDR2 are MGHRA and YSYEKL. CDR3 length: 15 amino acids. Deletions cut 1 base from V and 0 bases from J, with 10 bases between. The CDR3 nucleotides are TGCGCCAGCAGCCAAGGGGACATTGGCTCCTACGAGCAGTACTTC. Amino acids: CASSQGDIGSYEQYF.

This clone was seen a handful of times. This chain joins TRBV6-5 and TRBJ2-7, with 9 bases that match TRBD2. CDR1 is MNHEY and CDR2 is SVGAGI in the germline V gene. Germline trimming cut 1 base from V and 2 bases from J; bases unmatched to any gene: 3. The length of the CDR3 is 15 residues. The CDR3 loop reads CASSYFRGGAYEQYF. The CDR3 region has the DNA TGTGCCAGCAGTTACTTTCGCGGGGGGGCCTACGAGCAGTACTTC.

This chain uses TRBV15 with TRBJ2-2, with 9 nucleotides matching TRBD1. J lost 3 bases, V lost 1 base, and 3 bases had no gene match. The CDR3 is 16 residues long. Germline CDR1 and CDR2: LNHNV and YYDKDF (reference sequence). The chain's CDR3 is CATSRVRTGDTGELFF. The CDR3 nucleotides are TGTGCCACCAGCAGAGTTAGGACAGGGGACACCGGGGAGCTGTTTTTT.

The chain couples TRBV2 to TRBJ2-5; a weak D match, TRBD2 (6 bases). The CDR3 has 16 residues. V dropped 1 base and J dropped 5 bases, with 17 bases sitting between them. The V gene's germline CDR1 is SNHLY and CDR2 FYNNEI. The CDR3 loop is CASSEGPRGPPETQYF. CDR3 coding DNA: TGTGCCAGCAGTGAAGGACCGCGGGGCCCTCCCGAGACCCAGTACTTC.

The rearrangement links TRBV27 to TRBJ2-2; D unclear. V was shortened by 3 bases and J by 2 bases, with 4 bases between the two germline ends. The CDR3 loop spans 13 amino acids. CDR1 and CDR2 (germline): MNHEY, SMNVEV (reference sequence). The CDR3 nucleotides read TGTGCCAGCAGTTTCCCAAACACCGGGGAGCTGTTTTTT. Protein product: CASSFPNTGELFF.

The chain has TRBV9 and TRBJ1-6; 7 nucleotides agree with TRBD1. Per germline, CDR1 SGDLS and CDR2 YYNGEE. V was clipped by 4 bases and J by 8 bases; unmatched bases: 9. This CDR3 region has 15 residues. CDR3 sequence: CASSPQRGLDSPLHF. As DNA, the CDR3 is TGTGCCAGCAGCCCCCAAAGGGGGCTGGATTCACCCCTCCACTTT. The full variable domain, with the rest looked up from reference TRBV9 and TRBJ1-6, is DSGVTQTPKHLITATGQRVTLRCSPRSGDLSVYWYQQSLDQGLQFLIQYYNGEERAKGNILERFSAQQFPDLHSELNLSSLELGDSALYFCASSPQRGLDSPLHFGNGTRLTVT.

This chain's CDR3 is CSVPPTPAGGAYGYTF. In DNA, the CDR3 is TGCAGCGTACCCCCTACCCCCGCAGGGGGCGCCTATGGCTACACCTTC. V is TRBV29-1 and J is TRBJ1-2; TRBD1 agrees at 8 bases. The CDR3 consists of 16 residues. Germline V gives CDR1 SQVTM, CDR2 ANQGSEA. Trimming cost V 6 bases and J 4 bases; bases outside gene matches: 16.

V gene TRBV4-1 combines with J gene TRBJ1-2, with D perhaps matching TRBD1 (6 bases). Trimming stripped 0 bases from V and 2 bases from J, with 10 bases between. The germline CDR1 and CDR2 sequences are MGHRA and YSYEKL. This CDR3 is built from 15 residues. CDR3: CASSQDPTGNYGYTF. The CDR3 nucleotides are TGCGCCAGCAGCCAAGATCCCACAGGGAACTATGGCTACACCTTC.